The T cell receptor (beta chain) under discussion was sequenced for a study of T cell repertoires in cytomegalovirus infection (dated by TCRdb to about 2019). With respect to the entire study: Alongside well-studied HLA-B-restricted epitopes, the peptide stimulations were aimed at recently identified HLA-C-restricted CMV epitopes, whose presentation resists viral immunomodulation. Donor HLA type was relevant to the analysis, because carriage of CMV infection together with the matching HLA type was indicated by public TCR beta signatures. Results the study describes overall, beyond this receptor: The ex vivo response was dominated by HLA-C-restricted CMV-specific TCR beta clonotypes, and the single most frequent clonotype in two of eight donors was supplied by these HLA-C-restricted clonotypes. In both this cohort and an independent roughly 330-donor cohort, the cumulative frequency of public TCR beta family members distinguished carriers of CMV infection plus the relevant HLA type.

As to this clonotype: The antigen it binds to is not known. Base quality data are lacking; no much larger clone is found one base away.

Interpreted using the paper, the treatment or condition label stands for: in vitro stimulation with specific CMV peptide epitopes to enrich CMV-specific T cells. The sample was run on an Illumina HiSeq 1500. Through fastp at Q25 and MiXCR, TCRdb rebuilt clones from the public reads, retaining in-frame beta chains. Entries that share a CDR3 protein sequence are merged under the most common genes and DNA. The sample table records just over 450,000 distinct CDR3 sequences; about 42% of these occur just once. 35% to 50% of the sample is in the top ten clones. The material sequenced was cultured PBMCs, taken from culture after CMV antigen stimulation. The source is a human donor in good health (CMV status not recorded). Some clones in this sample may be carry-over from other donors' samples.

The DNA reads TGCAGTGCTCTTTGGGGAGGGCCTTTGCAAGAGACCCAGTACTTC. Its product reads: CSALWGGPLQETQYF. The chain couples TRBV20-1 to TRBJ2-5; 7 central nucleotides agree with TRBD2. Trimming leaves V shorter by 5 bases and J shorter by 2 bases, with the junction holding 11 bases beyond the gene matches. The germline V gene (reference sequence) specifies DFQATT as CDR1 and SNEGSKA as CDR2. The CDR3 numbers 15 residues from cysteine through phenylalanine. Only the CDR3 DNA stays, 45 bases, in frame from base 1.